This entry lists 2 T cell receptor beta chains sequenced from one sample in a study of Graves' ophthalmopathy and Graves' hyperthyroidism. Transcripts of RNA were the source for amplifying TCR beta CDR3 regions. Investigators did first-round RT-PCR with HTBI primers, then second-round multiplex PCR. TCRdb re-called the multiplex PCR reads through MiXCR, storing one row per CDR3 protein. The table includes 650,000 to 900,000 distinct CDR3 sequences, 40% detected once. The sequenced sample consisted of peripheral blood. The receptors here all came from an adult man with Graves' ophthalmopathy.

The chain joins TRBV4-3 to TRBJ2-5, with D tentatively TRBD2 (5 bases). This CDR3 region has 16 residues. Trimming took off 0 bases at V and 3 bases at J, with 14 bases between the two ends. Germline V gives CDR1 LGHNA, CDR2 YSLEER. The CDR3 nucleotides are TGCGCCAGCAGCCAAGAGCCTGACACCGGGGAAGAGACCCAGTACTTC. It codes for CASSQEPDTGEETQYF.

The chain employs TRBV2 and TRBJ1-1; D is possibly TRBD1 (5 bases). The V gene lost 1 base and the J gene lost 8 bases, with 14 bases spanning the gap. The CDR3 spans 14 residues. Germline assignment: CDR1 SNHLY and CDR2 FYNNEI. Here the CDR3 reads CASSEDLTGGEAFF. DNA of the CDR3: TGTGCCAGCAGTGAAGACTTAACAGGAGGCGAAGCTTTCTTT. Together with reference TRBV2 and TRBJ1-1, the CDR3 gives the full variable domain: EPEVTQTPSHQVTQMGQEVILRCVPISNHLYFYWYRQILGQKVEFLVSFYNNEISEKSEIFDDQFSVERPDGSNFTLKIRSTKLEDSAMYFCASSEDLTGGEAFFGQGTRLTVV.